This T cell receptor beta chain was observed in a study of T cell responses to AZD1222 COVID-19 vaccine. General study results and limits: Regions 160-218 and 743-854 held dominance among vaccine-associated CD4 TCRs, which spanned spike. Spike-specific TCR depth and breadth grew after two AZD1222 doses. At baseline, seropositivity was found in only six or seven AZD1222 recipients.

The study pooled second doses at about 4 or about 12 weeks. The CDR3 is made up of 15 amino acids. V shed 3 bases and J shed 1 base, with 12 bases lying between them. Germline CDR1 and CDR2: SNHLY and FYNNEI. TCRdb's table, derived via immunoSEQ multiplex PCR, lists solely in-frame clones and lacks some. The sample carries 140,000 to 150,000 clones, about 90% recorded once. As for this clone: The target antigen is unknown.

The receptor comes from an adult who received the AZD1222 COVID-19 vaccine. Sequences were derived from peripheral blood, sampled 28 days after the second AZD1222 dose. This chain connects TRBV2 to TRBJ1-1; D possibly corresponds to TRBD1 (5 bases). CDR3 sequence reads: CASSESGGWNTEAFF. In DNA, the CDR3 is TGTGCCAGCAGTGAGTCGGGGGGGTGGAACACTGAAGCTTTCTTT.